This paragraph covers one T cell receptor (beta chain) sequence. This clonotype has at least ten counts. Its antigen target is currently unknown. The input lacks base qualities; no much larger clone sits a single base away. Stable Graves' hyperthyroidism was defined as the absence of progression to ophthalmopathy over 18 months of follow-up. Hyperthyroidism patients were aged 18 to 65 years and newly diagnosed, with disease duration of less than 2 months. Exclusion was applied to patients with uncontrolled infections, other autoimmune diseases, pregnancy or lactation. Diagnoses relied on clinical symptoms, serum thyroxine and TRAb, thyroid ultrasound and orbital computed tomography. PBMCs were isolated from 10 ml of fresh peripheral blood by Ficoll-Paque density gradient centrifugation. Trizol reagent was used to extract total RNA, and RNA quality was then checked on an Agilent 2100 Bioanalyzer. The sample belongs to a study of T cells in Graves' hyperthyroidism and ophthalmopathy (dated by TCRdb to between 2018 and 2021). For context, the study as a whole: Peripheral blood was collected at initial diagnosis, before any treatment. A discovery cohort of 95 to 100 patients, about 43 with Graves' ophthalmopathy and approximately 55 with stable Graves' hyperthyroidism, was used to find distinguishing TCR V-J signatures. An independent validation cohort of some 18 hyperthyroidism patients and approximately 17 patients who later progressed to ophthalmopathy tested prospective prediction of ophthalmopathy. For training and testing, the 110 or so patients in the discovery cohort were randomly divided in a 7:3 ratio. In six Graves' hyperthyroidism patients, the study also compared T-cell repertoires from thyroid tissue with T-cell repertoires from blood. Following sampling, methimazole starting at 30 mg daily was given to hyperthyroidism patients, and high-dose intravenous methylprednisolone was given to ophthalmopathy patients. According to the paper, TCR Vbeta CDR3 sequencing was carried out on over 130 peripheral blood samples, which came from fewer than 50 ophthalmopathy, under 80 hyperthyroidism and about 17 progressor patients.

TCR beta CDR3 regions were amplified from RNA transcripts. The TCR CDR3 was subjected to a first round of RT-PCR using the HTBI primer set and the Qiagen OneStep RT-PCR kit. The libraries were constructed in a second round of multiplex PCR and then size-selected and purified. Libraries were sequenced paired-end with 100 bp reads on an Illumina HiSeq2000. Processing in the source paper ran as follows. Raw data were processed with SOAPnuke, discarding reads with adapters, uncalled bases, mean Phred below 15, or no exact constant-primer or identifier match. High-quality paired reads were merged using COPE v1.2.5, and each unique nucleotide sequence was defined as a clonotype. Clonotypes were aligned to IMGT TRBV, TRBD and TRBJ reference segments using MiTCR v1.1. Analysis was restricted to V-J combinations with a frequency above 0.0001, which covered roughly 99% of repertoires. The TCS score was defined as the ratio of F50 (clonal expansion) to E x V (chaos), calculated using BLOSUM62-based TCRdist between CDR3 peptides within each V-J. Welch's t-statistics and random forest reduced around 510 V-J features to 13, which were used in a naive Bayes classifier (R e1071). The raw public data were reprocessed by TCRdb itself: fastp quality trimming at Q25, MiXCR clonotype calling, in-frame beta chains only. Each CDR3 protein gets just one entry, which takes the most common genes and DNA from the rows behind it. V and J calls and clone size were set by TCRdb, not the authors. The sample has approximately 530,000 distinct CDR3 sequences on record, about a sixth of them singletons. Of the sample, around a sixth falls within the top ten clones.

V is cut back by 6 bases and J by 4 bases, with 10 bases in the junction unmatched. CDR1 SGHTA and CDR2 FQGNSA were looked up in the germline V gene. The cysteine opens and the phenylalanine closes a CDR3 of 18 amino acids. The read is trimmed to its CDR3 DNA, 54 bases read in frame from base 1. The research as a whole found: In cross-validation, a model built on a 13 V-J signature told ophthalmopathy apart from stable hyperthyroidism with less than 90% sensitivity and roughly 81% specificity, and in testing the same model reached 80%/75%. Most expanded thyroid clonotypes (frequency above 0.001) were also detected in blood, a finding suggesting that blood repertoires may reflect thyroid immune responses. No statistical method was used to set the sample size in advance, and investigators knew the group allocation. During validation, the model predicted progression to ophthalmopathy a median of around 6 months ahead of onset, with just under 71% sensitivity and roughly 72% specificity.

This receptor was obtained from a woman between 18 and 29 years old with Graves' hyperthyroidism. In this chain, TRBV7-2 is recombined with TRBJ2-2; the junction holds 14 bases that match TRBD2. What was sequenced was blood. The nucleotide sequence reads as follows: TGTGCCAGCAGTGCAGGACTAGCGGGAGGACTTCTCACCGGGGAGCTGTTTTTT. Translated, it reads CASSAGLAGGLLTGELFF.